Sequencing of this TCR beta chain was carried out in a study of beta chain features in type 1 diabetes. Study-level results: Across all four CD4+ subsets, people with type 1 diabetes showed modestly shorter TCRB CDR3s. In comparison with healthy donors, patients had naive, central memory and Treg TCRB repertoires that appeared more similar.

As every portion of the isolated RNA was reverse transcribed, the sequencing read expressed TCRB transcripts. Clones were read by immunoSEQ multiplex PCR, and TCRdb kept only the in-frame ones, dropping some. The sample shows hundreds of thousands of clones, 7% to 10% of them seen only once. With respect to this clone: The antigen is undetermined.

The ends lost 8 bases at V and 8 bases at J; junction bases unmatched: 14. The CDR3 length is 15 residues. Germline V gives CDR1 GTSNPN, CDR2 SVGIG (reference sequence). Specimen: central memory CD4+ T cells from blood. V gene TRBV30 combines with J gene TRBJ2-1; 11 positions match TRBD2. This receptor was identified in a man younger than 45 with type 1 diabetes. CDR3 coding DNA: TGTGCCCCACTCCTGATAGCGGGGGGGCTCCATGAGCAGTTCTTC. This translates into CAPLLIAGGLHEQFF.